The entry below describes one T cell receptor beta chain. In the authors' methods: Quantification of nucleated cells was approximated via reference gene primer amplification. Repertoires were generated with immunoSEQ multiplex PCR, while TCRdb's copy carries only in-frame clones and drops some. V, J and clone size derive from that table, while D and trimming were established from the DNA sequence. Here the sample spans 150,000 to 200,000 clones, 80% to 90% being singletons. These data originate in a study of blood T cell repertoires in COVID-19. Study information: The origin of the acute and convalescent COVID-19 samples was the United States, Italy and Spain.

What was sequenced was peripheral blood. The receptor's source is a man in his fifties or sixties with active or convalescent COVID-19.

CDR3 region: CASLSGQGSEAFF. Written as DNA, the CDR3 is TGTGCCAGCCTTTCGGGACAGGGTTCTGAAGCTTTCTTT. This sequence joins TRBV18 and TRBJ1-1; TRBD1 matches at 9 bases. J gave up 6 bases and V 8 bases, and 7 bases lay outside the gene matches. Germline values: CDR1 KGHSH, CDR2 LQKENI. The CDR3 has 13 amino acids.